The rows below give T cell receptor beta chains drawn from one sample of a study of cytomegalovirus exposure and HLA in healthy donors. The data were produced by immunoSEQ multiplex PCR, yet TCRdb's version contains in-frame clones alone and is incomplete. The profile shows some 200,000 clones, approximately 83% of them singletons. The material sequenced was PBMCs. Every receptor here comes from a boy younger than 10 in good health and CMV-seronegative. Each CDR3 is given with its conserved first and last residue. The D gene is left open where the match is weak. Clone size appears in some rows only: once, few, many, or a class for an expanded clone.

CDR3 protein,CDR3 DNA,D gene,clone size,J gene,V gene
CASSALKTGAGYTF,TGTGCCAGCAGCGCCCTAAAGACAGGGGCCGGCTACACCTTC,TRBD1,NA,TRBJ1-2,TRBV9
CATSRSLPGLAGAITGELFF,TGTGCCACCAGCAGAAGCCTCCCGGGACTAGCGGGGGCAATCACCGGGGAGCTGTTTTTT,TRBD2,NA,TRBJ2-2,TRBV15
CASSPSPHPETQYF,TGTGCCAGCTCACCAAGCCCCCACCCGGAGACCCAGTACTTC,NA,NA,TRBJ2-5,TRBV18
CASSLALRWTEAFF,TGTGCCAGCAGCTTAGCGCTCAGGTGGACTGAAGCTTTCTTT,NA,few,TRBJ1-1,TRBV11-2
CAISDNPGGEETQYF,TGTGCCATCAGTGATAACCCCGGCGGGGAAGAGACCCAGTACTTC,NA,NA,TRBJ2-5,TRBV10-3
CASSEGTGGFYEQYF,TGTGCCAGCAGCGAGGGGACAGGGGGCTTTTACGAGCAGTACTTC,TRBD1,NA,TRBJ2-7,TRBV9
CASIIAGGGYNEQFF,TGTGCCAGCATCATAGCGGGGGGAGGGTACAATGAGCAGTTCTTC,TRBD2,NA,TRBJ2-1,TRBV6-5
CATKTGDGDYGYTF,TGTGCCACCAAAACAGGGGACGGGGACTATGGCTACACCTTC,TRBD1,once,TRBJ1-2,TRBV10-3
CASSNSRNTEAFF,TGTGCCAGTAGTAACTCGAGGAACACTGAAGCTTTCTTT,NA,NA,TRBJ1-1,TRBV19
CASSLVQESHGYTF,TGCGCCAGCAGCTTGGTACAGGAATCCCATGGCTACACCTTC,NA,NA,TRBJ1-2,TRBV5-1
CASSLAGVADTQYF,TGTGCCAGCAGCTTAGCGGGCGTGGCAGATACGCAGTATTTT,NA,once,TRBJ2-3,TRBV7-2
CASSRGGFGDTQYF,TGTGCCAGCAGCCGGGGAGGGTTCGGAGATACGCAGTATTTT,TRBD2,once,TRBJ2-3,TRBV7-3
CASSWTSGEIYEQYF,TGTGCCAGCAGCTGGACTAGCGGGGAAATTTACGAGCAGTACTTC,TRBD2,NA,TRBJ2-7,TRBV7-2
CASSKTLNYEQYF,TGTGCCAGTAGTAAGACACTTAACTACGAGCAGTACTTC,NA,NA,TRBJ2-7,TRBV19
CASSPGGKPYEQYF,TGTGCCAGCAGCCCCGGAGGAAAGCCCTACGAGCAGTACTTC,NA,NA,TRBJ2-7,TRBV7-3
CAWALPYKQFF,TGTGCCTGGGCCCTCCCTTACAAGCAGTTCTTC,NA,once,TRBJ2-1,TRBV30
CASKLVPDNSYEQYF,TGTGCCAGCAAACTTGTCCCGGACAATTCCTACGAGCAGTACTTC,NA,few,TRBJ2-7,TRBV6-1
CASSPLTRGSGNTIYF,TGTGCCAGCTCACCGCTCACTAGAGGCTCTGGAAACACCATATATTTT,NA,few,TRBJ1-3,TRBV18
CASSLTRAGASYNEQFF,TGTGCCAGCAGCTTGACGCGAGCGGGGGCATCCTACAATGAGCAGTTCTTC,TRBD2,few,TRBJ2-1,TRBV7-9
CASSLTGTGTMSKFF,TGTGCCAGCAGCTTGACCGGGACAGGAACAATGAGCAAGTTCTTC,TRBD1,few,TRBJ2-1,TRBV7-3
CASSSPLAGGVGKQETQYF,TGTGCCAGCAGCAGTCCTCTAGCGGGGGGCGTCGGAAAGCAAGAGACCCAGTACTTC,TRBD2,NA,TRBJ2-5,TRBV11-2
CASSQGRGSQSSYNEQFF,TGTGCCAGCAGCCAAGGAAGGGGGTCTCAGAGCTCCTACAATGAGCAGTTCTTC,NA,NA,TRBJ2-1,TRBV4-2
CASRRESEKLFF,TGTGCCAGCAGAAGGGAGAGTGAAAAACTGTTTTTT,NA,NA,TRBJ1-4,TRBV2
CASSSLLQGVGTQYF,TGCGCCAGCAGCTCGCTCTTACAGGGAGTCGGGACCCAGTACTTC,NA,few,TRBJ2-5,TRBV5-1
CASSPGGNYGYTF,TGTGCCAGCTCACCAGGGGGCAACTATGGCTACACCTTC,NA,NA,TRBJ1-2,TRBV18
CASSLVGGRRGTEAFF,TGTGCCAGCAGCTTAGTGGGGGGGCGCCGGGGAACTGAAGCTTTCTTT,NA,NA,TRBJ1-1,TRBV7-9
CASSTIQGIGNTEAFF,TGTGCCAGTAGTACCATTCAGGGGATAGGGAACACTGAAGCTTTCTTT,NA,NA,TRBJ1-1,TRBV19
CASNPGTSRASTDTQYF,TGTGCCAGCAACCCCGGGACTAGCCGCGCTAGCACAGATACGCAGTATTTT,TRBD2,NA,TRBJ2-3,TRBV5-4
CAIRQGTYGYTF,TGTGCCATCAGACAGGGGACCTATGGCTACACCTTC,TRBD1,NA,TRBJ1-2,TRBV10-3
CASSQTGGTGELFF,TGCGCCAGCAGCCAAACAGGGGGCACCGGGGAGCTGTTTTTT,TRBD1,NA,TRBJ2-2,TRBV4-3
CSGGGGTGRPPTEAFF,TGCAGCGGGGGGGGTGGGACAGGGAGGCCTCCCACTGAAGCTTTCTTT,TRBD1,NA,TRBJ1-1,TRBV29-1
CASSHSNRGNTEAFF,TGCGCCAGCAGCCATTCCAACAGGGGGAACACTGAAGCTTTCTTT,TRBD1,once,TRBJ1-1,TRBV4-3
CASSFPDGSGGTDTQYF,TGTGCCAGCAGCTTCCCGGACGGTAGCGGGGGCACAGATACGCAGTATTTT,TRBD2,NA,TRBJ2-3,TRBV5-4
CASSRATGNYGYTF,TGTGCCAGTAGTCGGGCGACAGGAAACTATGGCTACACCTTC,NA,once,TRBJ1-2,TRBV19
CASSEGHPVLGTEAFF,TGTGCCAGCAGTGAAGGACATCCGGTCCTTGGTACTGAAGCTTTCTTT,NA,NA,TRBJ1-1,TRBV2
CASSLAPRDWQYF,TGTGCCAGCAGCTTAGCGCCCCGGGACTGGCAGTACTTC,NA,NA,TRBJ2-7,TRBV7-8
CASSLAGSNGYTF,TGTGCCAGCAGCTTAGCGGGCTCAAATGGCTACACCTTC,NA,NA,TRBJ1-2,TRBV7-9
CASSLGTGQATEAFF,TGTGCCAGCAGCTTAGGAACTGGACAGGCCACTGAAGCTTTCTTT,TRBD1,NA,TRBJ1-1,TRBV7-6
CASSQDPIQRVTDTQYF,TGCGCCAGCAGCCAAGATCCTATCCAGAGGGTAACAGATACGCAGTATTTT,NA,NA,TRBJ2-3,TRBV4-1
CSGAPTSGEETQYF,TGCAGCGGAGCGCCGACTAGCGGGGAAGAGACCCAGTACTTC,TRBD2,once,TRBJ2-5,TRBV29-1
CASSQSPNYGYTF,TGTGCCAGCAGTCAGTCCCCCAACTATGGCTACACCTTC,NA,NA,TRBJ1-2,TRBV2
CASSPPGSDTQYF,TGTGCCAGCTCACCTCCAGGCAGCGATACGCAGTATTTT,NA,NA,TRBJ2-3,TRBV18
CASTTPGLAWKNIQYF,TGTGCCAGCACTACCCCCGGGTTAGCATGGAAAAACATTCAGTACTTC,NA,NA,TRBJ2-4,TRBV21-1
CASRKDRGLATGELFF,TGTGCCAGTAGAAAAGACCGGGGACTTGCCACCGGGGAGCTGTTTTTT,NA,NA,TRBJ2-2,TRBV19
CASSYDREARKTQYF,TGTGCCAGCAGTTATGACCGGGAGGCTCGGAAGACCCAGTACTTC,TRBD2,few,TRBJ2-5,TRBV6-6